These T cell receptor beta chains were read from a single sample in a study of cytomegalovirus exposure and HLA in healthy donors. Assay: immunoSEQ multiplex PCR; the TCRdb copy retains only in-frame clones and omits some. In the table there are about 89,000 clones, 85% of which are singletons. The sample was PBMCs. The source is a man aged 35 to 55 in good health and CMV-seropositive. The CDR3 runs from the conserved cysteine through the conserved F or W. The order of the fields is clone size, V gene, CDR3 length, D gene, J gene, CDR3 protein, CDR3 DNA. D genes are given only for firm matches. Part of the rows lack a size; the others show once, few, many or a class for expanded clones.

>few|TRBV11-2|15|TRBD1|TRBJ1-1
CASSKGQGRKAEAFF
TGTGCCAGCAGCAAGGGACAGGGGCGGAAGGCTGAAGCTTTCTTT
>few|TRBV19|15|.|TRBJ1-5
CASSIVGASNQPQHF
TGTGCCAGTAGTATAGTAGGGGCTAGCAATCAGCCCCAGCATTTT
>once|TRBV21-1|14|.|TRBJ2-7
CASSKRDRDDEQYF
TGTGCCAGCAGCAAACGGGACAGGGATGACGAGCAGTACTTC
>.|TRBV11-3|15|.|TRBJ2-3
CASSLDSSGTDTQYF
TGTGCCAGCAGCCTCGACAGTTCCGGGACAGATACGCAGTATTTT
>.|TRBV6-1|12|.|TRBJ2-7
CASSGGAYEQYF
TGTGCCAGCAGTGGGGGCGCCTACGAGCAGTACTTC
>.|TRBV2|13|.|TRBJ2-7
CASKEGGTYEQYF
TGTGCCAGCAAGGAAGGGGGTACCTACGAGCAGTACTTC
>.|TRBV5-1|16|TRBD2|TRBJ2-2
CASSLSGEGTTGELFF
TGCGCCAGCAGCTTGTCGGGGGAGGGAACTACCGGGGAGCTGTTTTTT
>.|TRBV11-2|15|.|TRBJ2-4
CASSPSRVSKNIQYF
TGTGCCAGCAGCCCGAGCCGGGTATCCAAAAACATTCAGTACTTC
>.|TRBV28|12|.|TRBJ1-2
CASSYLTYGYTF
TGTGCCAGCAGCTACCTAACCTATGGCTACACCTTC
>.|TRBV7-8|17|TRBD1|TRBJ1-2
CASSLEAAQGAPWGYTF
TGTGCCAGCAGCTTAGAGGCGGCCCAGGGGGCTCCCTGGGGCTACACCTTC
>.|TRBV11-3|12|.|TRBJ1-1
CASSAVRAEAFF
TGTGCCAGCAGTGCGGTAAGAGCGGAAGCTTTCTTT
>.|TRBV5-1|13|.|TRBJ1-1
CASSLRVEGEAFF
TGCGCCAGCAGCCTGCGGGTGGAGGGTGAAGCTTTCTTT
>.|TRBV9|14|.|TRBJ2-2
CASSGPGLFRELFF
TGTGCCAGCAGCGGACCGGGACTTTTCCGGGAGCTGTTTTTT
>.|TRBV4-1|15|.|TRBJ1-3
CASSQGHRKGNTIYF
TGCGCCAGCAGCCAAGGGCACAGGAAAGGAAACACCATATATTTT
>few|TRBV5-1|13|.|TRBJ2-7
CASSFGLVNEQYF
TGCGCCAGCAGCTTCGGGTTGGTTAACGAGCAGTACTTC
>.|TRBV5-1|14|TRBD1|TRBJ2-1
CASSSDRGRYEQFF
TGCGCCAGCAGTTCGGACAGGGGCCGGTATGAGCAGTTCTTC
>.|TRBV18|15|.|TRBJ1-3
CASSPPSQVDVTIYF
TGTGCCAGCTCACCACCGAGCCAGGTCGACGTCACCATATATTTT
>once|TRBV5-1|13|.|TRBJ2-7
CASSKTESYEQYF
TGCGCCAGCAGCAAGACAGAGTCCTACGAGCAGTACTTC
>.|TRBV5-1|15|.|TRBJ2-3
CASSPAVGSTDTQYF
TGCGCCAGCAGCCCCGCGGTCGGAAGCACAGATACGCAGTATTTT
>.|TRBV5-1|14|TRBD1|TRBJ1-4
CASSKGQRNEKLFF
TGCGCCAGCAGCAAGGGACAGCGAAATGAAAAACTGTTTTTT
>.|TRBV4-1|15|.|TRBJ1-2
CASSQAGGAVYGYTF
TGCGCCAGCAGCCAAGCGGGGGGCGCGGTCTATGGCTACACCTTC
>.|TRBV27|14|.|TRBJ1-5
CASSPRQGNQPQHF
TGTGCCAGCAGTCCACGACAAGGCAATCAGCCCCAGCATTTT
>.|TRBV6-4|17|TRBD2|TRBJ2-7
CASSDSWLAGGGYEQYF
TGTGCCAGCAGTGACTCATGGCTAGCGGGAGGAGGGTACGAGCAGTACTTC
>once|TRBV11-3|15|TRBD2|TRBJ2-1
CASSLEGGSSGKQFF
TGTGCCAGCAGCTTAGAGGGGGGGTCTAGCGGGAAGCAGTTCTTC
>once|TRBV6-1|15|.|TRBJ1-2
CASKPYYSGDDGYTF
TGTGCCAGCAAACCGTACTATTCAGGGGATGATGGCTACACCTTC
>.|TRBV29-1|12|.|TRBJ2-5
CSVKQGGETQYF
TGCAGCGTTAAACAGGGGGGGGAGACCCAGTACTTC
>.|TRBV5-1|18|TRBD2|TRBJ2-5
CASSSTGTSGGWQETQYF
TGCGCCAGCAGCTCAACCGGGACTAGCGGGGGGTGGCAAGAGACCCAGTACTTC
>.|TRBV5-1|16|TRBD2|TRBJ2-3
CASSLALAASTDTQYF
TGCGCCAGCAGCTTGGCTCTAGCGGCTAGCACAGATACGCAGTATTTT
>.|TRBV7-6|19|TRBD2|TRBJ2-3
CASSLLGAGSGRGSDTQYF
TGTGCCAGCAGCTTACTCGGGGCTGGCAGCGGGAGGGGGTCAGATACGCAGTATTTT
>.|TRBV2|13|.|TRBJ2-1
CASTDPGQNEQFF
TGTGCCAGCACCGACCCGGGACAAAATGAGCAGTTCTTC
>.|TRBV5-3|10|.|TRBJ2-7
CARSLCEQYF
TGTGCCAGAAGCCTTTGTGAGCAGTACTTC
>.|TRBV19|15|.|TRBJ2-3
CASSMGLVVRDTQYF
TGTGCCAGTAGTATGGGGCTCGTCGTAAGAGATACGCAGTATTTT
>.|TRBV18|12|.|TRBJ2-2
CASSTNTGELFF
TGTGCCAGCTCAACAAACACCGGGGAGCTGTTTTTT
>once|TRBV19|13|.|TRBJ1-4
CASRTDPNEKLFF
TGTGCCAGTAGGACAGACCCTAATGAAAAACTGTTTTTT
>.|TRBV5-1|16|TRBD2|TRBJ2-2
CASSPGTSDRTGELFF
TGCGCCAGCAGCCCTGGGACTAGCGATAGAACCGGGGAGCTGTTTTTT
>.|TRBV2|12|.|TRBJ1-2
CASSDAGIGYTF
TGTGCCAGCAGTGATGCAGGGATCGGCTACACCTTC
>.|TRBV6-5|14|.|TRBJ2-2
CASVPAGNTGELFF
TGTGCCAGCGTTCCAGCAGGGAACACCGGGGAGCTGTTTTTT
>.|TRBV5-4|17|TRBD2|TRBJ2-3
CASSSTLIAGITDTQYF
TGTGCCAGCAGCTCCACCTTAATAGCGGGGATAACAGATACGCAGTATTTT
>.|TRBV20-1|11|.|TRBJ2-3
CSASPGDTQYF
TGCAGTGCTAGCCCCGGGGATACGCAGTATTTT
>.|TRBV5-1|15|TRBD2|TRBJ2-1
CASSLAGTRGYEQFF
TGCGCCAGCAGCTTGGCCGGGACTAGGGGGTATGAGCAGTTCTTC
>.|TRBV19|18|TRBD1|TRBJ1-6
CASSPLWTGLLGNSPLHF
TGTGCCAGTAGTCCCCTTTGGACAGGTCTACTCGGGAATTCACCCCTCCACTTT
>.|TRBV27|14|TRBD1|TRBJ1-6
CASSRDRVNSPLHF
TGTGCCAGTTCCCGGGACAGGGTCAATTCACCCCTCCACTTT
>.|TRBV19|17|TRBD1|TRBJ2-7
CASRLSTGGQSSYEQYF
TGTGCCAGTAGGCTTTCCACAGGGGGGCAAAGCTCCTACGAGCAGTACTTC
>.|TRBV7-8|13|.|TRBJ2-7
CASSPLRSYEQYF
TGTGCCAGCAGCCCTTTGAGGTCCTACGAGCAGTACTTC
>.|TRBV7-9|14|TRBD1|TRBJ1-2
CATDRDSPNYGYTF
TGTGCCACCGACCGGGACAGCCCGAACTATGGCTACACCTTC
>.|TRBV7-8|17|TRBD1|TRBJ1-1
CASSLADRAQLGDEAFF
TGTGCCAGCAGCTTAGCCGACAGGGCCCAGTTAGGGGATGAAGCTTTCTTT
>.|TRBV18|18|TRBD1|TRBJ2-6
CASSPIRQGDSGANVLTF
TGTGCCAGCTCACCAATACGACAGGGGGACTCTGGGGCCAACGTCCTGACTTTC